These T cell receptor beta chains were read from a single sample in a study of PD-L1 blockade in urothelial cancer. The assay was immunoSEQ multiplex PCR, and TCRdb's table has in-frame clones only and misses some. The sample carries about 110,000 clones, about 85% recorded once. The source material was PBMCs, sampled around atezolizumab (anti-PD-L1) treatment. Source of these receptors: a man between 50 and 59 years old with urothelial cancer. CDR3s include the opening cysteine and the closing phenylalanine or tryptophan. A D gene is named only where the DNA matches it firmly.

>TRBV25-1|.|TRBJ1-1
CASSPRGGRATEAFF
>TRBV6-6|.|TRBJ2-7
CASSFGQTPYEQYF
>TRBV11-1|TRBD1|TRBJ1-4
CASSPQGAGEKLFF
>TRBV30|.|TRBJ2-7
CAWSVPGDYEQYF
>TRBV14|TRBD2|TRBJ2-2
CASSLRVLAGAPGELFF
>TRBV7-3|TRBD2|TRBJ2-1
CASSLGEVSGRLFF
>TRBV7-2|.|TRBJ2-5
CASSLQSGLQETQYF
>TRBV10-3|.|TRBJ2-3
CAISESTGMGDTQYF
>TRBV6-5|TRBD2|TRBJ2-3
CASSYMAGEVTDTQYF
>TRBV28|TRBD1|TRBJ1-5
CASSPGTGYKGNQPQHF
>TRBV2|TRBD1|TRBJ1-2
CASSAGTGRPRNYGYTF
>TRBV27|.|TRBJ1-2
CASSLRFNYGYTF
>TRBV28|.|TRBJ1-5
CASSWGPGQPQHF
>TRBV6-1|TRBD1|TRBJ1-3
CASRGQQSSGNTIYF
>TRBV7-7|TRBD2|TRBJ2-2
CASSLAPGTSGPSNTGELFF
>TRBV14|.|TRBJ1-1
CASSLLGSNTEAFF
>TRBV27|.|TRBJ1-1
CASSWGRDTEAFF
>TRBV5-1|.|TRBJ1-6
CASSLASSSYNSPLHF
>TRBV7-6|TRBD1|TRBJ2-1
CASSLRTGHNEQFF
>TRBV7-9|.|TRBJ2-7
CASSLGGLYEQYF
>TRBV28|.|TRBJ1-2
CASSSPRGNYGYTF
>TRBV11-2|.|TRBJ1-5
CASSLWPNSNQPQHF
>TRBV7-9|.|TRBJ1-2
CASSLTEIYGYTF
>TRBV5-8|TRBD1|TRBJ2-3
CASRRDSNTQYF
>TRBV5-1|.|TRBJ1-1
CASSYGTPEMNTEAFF
>TRBV27|.|TRBJ2-7
CASSFEGAPTEQYF
>TRBV5-5|.|TRBJ1-5
CASSWEQNINQPQHF
>TRBV27|.|TRBJ2-3
CASSLFSGDTDTQYF
>TRBV6-1|.|TRBJ1-2
CASSTQGTGYGYTF
>TRBV7-9|.|TRBJ2-1
CASRLFYNEQFF
>TRBV5-1|TRBD2|TRBJ2-1
CASSRSAGASYNEQFF
>TRBV27|TRBD2|TRBJ2-4
CASGGLAGGQNIQYF
>TRBV19|TRBD1|TRBJ1-1
CASTGTVNTEAFF
>TRBV28|TRBD1|TRBJ2-3
CASSSPSGTGATDTQYF
>TRBV5-1|.|TRBJ2-1
CASSLVRTASYNEQFF
>TRBV7-2|TRBD2|TRBJ2-5
CASSLGRTSGSWETQYF
>TRBV9|TRBD2|TRBJ2-1
CASSGTSGSYNEQFF
>TRBV19|TRBD1|TRBJ2-5
CASSPGTGVGETQYF
>TRBV6-1|.|TRBJ2-7
CASSEATGFEQYF
>TRBV29-1|.|TRBJ1-6
CSDIQDIHNSPLHF
>TRBV19|.|TRBJ2-1
CASSPSGLYNEQFF
>TRBV30|.|TRBJ2-2
CAWNHREAGELFF
>TRBV9|TRBD1|TRBJ2-7
CASSLGQGVFYEQYF
>TRBV18|.|TRBJ1-6
CASSPLTTANNSPLHF
>TRBV6-5|TRBD2|TRBJ2-3
CASRLPGAGADTQYF
>TRBV6-6|.|TRBJ1-5
CASSERGLSNQPQHF
>TRBV7-3|TRBD2|TRBJ2-1
CASSLYSGSVMNEQFF
>TRBV4-1|TRBD1|TRBJ2-5
CASSSRTGSETQYF
>TRBV28|.|TRBJ2-3
CASSWMGRGTDTQYF
>TRBV27|.|TRBJ1-2
CASSLYGGEPLNYGYTF
>TRBV5-1|TRBD2|TRBJ2-7
CASSLTSGTNQREQYF
>TRBV9|TRBD2|TRBJ2-7
CASSPSGASYEQYF
>TRBV6-5|.|TRBJ1-6
CASSYKGGNSPLHF
>TRBV4-1|.|TRBJ2-1
CASSQEVRPGNEQFF
>TRBV7-2|TRBD1|TRBJ1-3
CASSGTGGLSSGNTIYF